This TCR beta chain was sequenced during a study of Ad26.COV2.S vaccination and SARS-CoV-2 variants. Looking at the study overall: Once, or twice with 56 days between doses, Ad26.COV2.S was given intramuscularly.

Study-level findings and limits: People who got the vaccine had more spike-specific TCR breadth than people who got placebo.

The treatment was: about 20 received Ad26.COV2.S at low or high dose, single or two shots; several received placebo; per-sample allocation not given. After the first vaccine or placebo injection, samples were drawn on day 63. Its platform was an Ad26 vector, and its expressed antigen was Wuhan-strain SARS-CoV-2 spike. Only in-frame clones appear in the TCRdb table, and some are missing; sequencing was by immunoSEQ multiplex PCR. The data show 350,000 to 500,000 clones, with 90% seen just once and more than 9% held by the top ten. The CDR3 length is 13 residues. Looked up from germline, CDR1 is MNHEY and CDR2 is SMNVEV (reference sequence). V dropped 0 bases and J dropped 3 bases, with 5 bases sitting between them. This clone was observed once. Its antigen is not identified.

Specimen: peripheral blood, collected in a trial of Ad26.COV2.S vaccine versus placebo. The gene calls are TRBV27 and TRBJ1-1; D gene ambiguous. The TCR comes from a person between 18 and 60 years old who received the Ad26.COV2.S COVID-19 vaccine or a placebo. This CDR3 reads CASSLSSYTEAFF. In nucleotides, the CDR3 is TGTGCCAGCAGTTTATCGAGTTACACTGAAGCTTTCTTT.